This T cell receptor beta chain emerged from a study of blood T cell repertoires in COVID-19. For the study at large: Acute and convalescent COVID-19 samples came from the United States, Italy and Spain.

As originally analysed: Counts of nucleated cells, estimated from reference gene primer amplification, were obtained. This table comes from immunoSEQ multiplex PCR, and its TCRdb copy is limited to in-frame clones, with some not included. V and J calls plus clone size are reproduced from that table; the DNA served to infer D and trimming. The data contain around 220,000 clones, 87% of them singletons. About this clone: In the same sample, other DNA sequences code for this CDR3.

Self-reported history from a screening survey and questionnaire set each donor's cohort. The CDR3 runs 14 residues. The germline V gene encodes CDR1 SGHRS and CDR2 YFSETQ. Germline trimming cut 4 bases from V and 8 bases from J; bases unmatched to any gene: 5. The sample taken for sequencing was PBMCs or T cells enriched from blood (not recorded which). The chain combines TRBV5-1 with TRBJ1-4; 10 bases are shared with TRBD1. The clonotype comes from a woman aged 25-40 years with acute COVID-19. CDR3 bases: TGCGCCAGCAGCCGGGGACAGGGGAGCGAAAAACTGTTTTTT. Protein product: CASSRGQGSEKLFF.